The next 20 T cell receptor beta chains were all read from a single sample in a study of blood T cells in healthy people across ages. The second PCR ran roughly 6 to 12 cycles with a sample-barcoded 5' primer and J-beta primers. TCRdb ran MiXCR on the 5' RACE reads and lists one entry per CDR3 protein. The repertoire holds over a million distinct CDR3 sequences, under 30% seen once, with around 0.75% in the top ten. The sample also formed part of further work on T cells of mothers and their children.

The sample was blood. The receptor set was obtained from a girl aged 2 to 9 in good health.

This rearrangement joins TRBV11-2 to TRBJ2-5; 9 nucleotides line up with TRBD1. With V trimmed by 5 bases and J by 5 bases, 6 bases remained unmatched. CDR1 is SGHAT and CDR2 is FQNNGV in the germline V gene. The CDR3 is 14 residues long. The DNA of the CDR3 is TGTGCCAGCAGCGATCACGACAGGGGGGAGACCCAGTACTTC. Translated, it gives CASSDHDRGETQYF. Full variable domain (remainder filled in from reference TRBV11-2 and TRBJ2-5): EAGVAQSPRYKIIEKRQSVAFWCNPISGHATLYWYQQILGQGPKLLIQFQNNGVVDDSQLPKDRFSAERLKGVDSTLKIQPAKLEDSAVYLCASSDHDRGETQYFGPGTRLLVL.

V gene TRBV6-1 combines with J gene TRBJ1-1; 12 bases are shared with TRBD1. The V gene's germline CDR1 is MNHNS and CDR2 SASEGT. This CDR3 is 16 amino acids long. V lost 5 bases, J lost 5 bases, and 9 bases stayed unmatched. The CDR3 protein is CASSRPGQGADTEAFF. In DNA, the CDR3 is TGTGCCAGCAGTCGACCGGGACAGGGGGCGGATACTGAAGCTTTCTTT.

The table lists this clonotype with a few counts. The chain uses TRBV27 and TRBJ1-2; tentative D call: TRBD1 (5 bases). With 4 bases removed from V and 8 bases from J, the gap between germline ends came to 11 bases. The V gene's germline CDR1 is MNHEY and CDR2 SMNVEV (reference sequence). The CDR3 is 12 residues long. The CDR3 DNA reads TGTGCCAGCAGTTACGGGACGGGGGGCTACACCTTC. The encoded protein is CASSYGTGGYTF.

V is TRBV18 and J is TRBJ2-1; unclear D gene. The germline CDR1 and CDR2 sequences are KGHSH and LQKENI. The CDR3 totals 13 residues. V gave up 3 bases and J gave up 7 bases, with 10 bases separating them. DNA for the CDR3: TGTGCCAGCTCACCTCGAAACCCAAATGAGCAGTTCTTC. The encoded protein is CASSPRNPNEQFF.

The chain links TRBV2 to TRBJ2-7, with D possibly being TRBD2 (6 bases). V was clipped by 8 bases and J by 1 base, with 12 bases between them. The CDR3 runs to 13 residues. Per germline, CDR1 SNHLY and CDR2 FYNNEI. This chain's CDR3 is CASEEGTSYEQYF. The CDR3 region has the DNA TGTGCCAGCGAGGAAGGGACTTCCTACGAGCAGTACTTC.

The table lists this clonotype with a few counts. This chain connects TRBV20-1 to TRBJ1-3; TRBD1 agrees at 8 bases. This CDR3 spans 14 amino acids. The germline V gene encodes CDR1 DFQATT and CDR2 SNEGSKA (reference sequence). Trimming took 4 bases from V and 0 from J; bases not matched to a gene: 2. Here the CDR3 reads CSATGGGSGNTIYF. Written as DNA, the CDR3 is TGCAGTGCTACAGGGGGCGGCTCTGGAAACACCATATATTTT.

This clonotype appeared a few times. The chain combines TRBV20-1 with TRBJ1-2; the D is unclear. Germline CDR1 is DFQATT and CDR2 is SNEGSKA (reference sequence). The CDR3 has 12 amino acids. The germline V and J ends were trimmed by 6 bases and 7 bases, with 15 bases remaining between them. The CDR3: CSATDREAGYTF. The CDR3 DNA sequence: TGCAGTGCCACCGACCGCGAAGCTGGCTACACCTTC.

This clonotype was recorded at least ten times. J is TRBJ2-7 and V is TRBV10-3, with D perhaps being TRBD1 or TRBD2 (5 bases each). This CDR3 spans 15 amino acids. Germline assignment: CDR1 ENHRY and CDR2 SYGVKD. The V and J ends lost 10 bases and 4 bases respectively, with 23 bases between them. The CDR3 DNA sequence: TGTGCCACCGGGGCCCCGGAGTCGGGTCCATACGAGCAGTACTTC. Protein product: CATGAPESGPYEQYF.

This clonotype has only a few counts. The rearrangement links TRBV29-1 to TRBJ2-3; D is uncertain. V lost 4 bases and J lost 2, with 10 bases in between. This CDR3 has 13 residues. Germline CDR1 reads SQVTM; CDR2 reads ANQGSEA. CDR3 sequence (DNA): TGCAGCGTTGTCCCCCCACCCACAGATACGCAGTATTTT. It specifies CSVVPPPTDTQYF.

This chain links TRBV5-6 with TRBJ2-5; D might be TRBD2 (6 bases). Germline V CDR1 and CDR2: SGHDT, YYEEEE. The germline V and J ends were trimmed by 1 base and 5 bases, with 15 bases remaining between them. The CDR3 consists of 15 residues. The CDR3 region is CASSLSATRGETQYF. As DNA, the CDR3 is TGTGCCAGCAGCTTGTCGGCCACCCGGGGGGAGACCCAGTACTTC.

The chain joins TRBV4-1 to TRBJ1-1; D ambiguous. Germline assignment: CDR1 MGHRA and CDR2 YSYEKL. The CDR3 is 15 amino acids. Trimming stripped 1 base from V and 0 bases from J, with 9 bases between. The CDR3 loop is CASSQVIGMNTEAFF. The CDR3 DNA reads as TGCGCCAGCAGCCAAGTAATAGGGATGAACACTGAAGCTTTCTTT.

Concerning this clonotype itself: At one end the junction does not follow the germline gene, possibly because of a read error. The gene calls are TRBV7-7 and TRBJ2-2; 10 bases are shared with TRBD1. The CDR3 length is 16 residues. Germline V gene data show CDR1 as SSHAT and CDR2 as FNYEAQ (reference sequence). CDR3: CASSREPGQGTGELFF. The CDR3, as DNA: TGTGCTAGCAGCCGGGAACCGGGACAGGGGACCGGGGAGCTGTTTTTT.

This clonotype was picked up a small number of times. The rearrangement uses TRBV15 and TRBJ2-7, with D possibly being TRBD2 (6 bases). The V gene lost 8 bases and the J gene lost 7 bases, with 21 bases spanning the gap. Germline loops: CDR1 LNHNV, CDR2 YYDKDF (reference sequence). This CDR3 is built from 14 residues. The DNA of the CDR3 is TGTGCCACCCACTCCGGGGAGGCTTCCGGGGAGCAGTACTTC. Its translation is CATHSGEASGEQYF.

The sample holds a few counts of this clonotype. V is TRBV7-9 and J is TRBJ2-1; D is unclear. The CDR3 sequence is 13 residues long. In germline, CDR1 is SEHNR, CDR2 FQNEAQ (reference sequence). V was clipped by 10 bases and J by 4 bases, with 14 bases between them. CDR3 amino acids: CANLGRNYNEQFF. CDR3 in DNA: TGTGCCAACCTGGGCCGGAATTACAATGAGCAGTTCTTC.

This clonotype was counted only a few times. The CDR3 here is CASSYSAGAGEQFF. In DNA form, the CDR3 reads TGTGCCAGCAGTTACTCGGCGGGAGCTGGGGAGCAGTTCTTC. The chain recombines TRBV6-2 or TRBV6-3 with TRBJ2-1; the match to TRBD2 covers 7 bases. The CDR3 totals 14 residues. The ends lost 0 bases at V and 10 bases at J; junction bases unmatched: 6. Germline assignment: CDR1 MNHEY and CDR2 SVGEGT.

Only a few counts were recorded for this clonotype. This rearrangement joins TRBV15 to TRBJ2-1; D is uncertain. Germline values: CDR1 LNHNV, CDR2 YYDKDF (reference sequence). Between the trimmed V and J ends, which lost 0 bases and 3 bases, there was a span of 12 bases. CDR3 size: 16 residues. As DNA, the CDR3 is TGTGCCACCAGCAGAGAAGCAGCGACCATCTACAATGAGCAGTTCTTC. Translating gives CATSREAATIYNEQFF. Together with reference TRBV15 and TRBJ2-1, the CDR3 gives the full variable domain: DAMVIQNPRYQVTQFGKPVTLSCSQTLNHNVMYWYQQKSSQAPKLLFHYYDKDFNNEADTPDNFQSRRPNTSFCFLDIRSPGLGDTAMYLCATSREAATIYNEQFFGPGTRLTVL.

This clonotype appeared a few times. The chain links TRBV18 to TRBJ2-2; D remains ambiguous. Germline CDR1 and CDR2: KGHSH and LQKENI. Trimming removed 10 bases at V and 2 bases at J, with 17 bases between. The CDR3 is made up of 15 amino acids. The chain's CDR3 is CATARAVANTGELFF. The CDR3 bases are TGTGCCACCGCCCGGGCGGTCGCAAACACCGGGGAGCTGTTTTTT.

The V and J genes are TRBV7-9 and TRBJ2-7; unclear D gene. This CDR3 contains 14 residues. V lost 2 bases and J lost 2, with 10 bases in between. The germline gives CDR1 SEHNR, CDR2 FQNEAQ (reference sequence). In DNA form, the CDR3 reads TGTGCCAGCAGCTTATGGGGAAGGCCCTACGAGCAGTACTTC. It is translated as CASSLWGRPYEQYF. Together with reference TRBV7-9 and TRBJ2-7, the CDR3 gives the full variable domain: DTGVSQNPRHKITKRGQNVTFRCDPISEHNRLYWYRQTLGQGPEFLTYFQNEAQLEKSRLLSDRFSAERPKGSFSTLEIQRTEQGDSAMYLCASSLWGRPYEQYFGPGTRLTVT.

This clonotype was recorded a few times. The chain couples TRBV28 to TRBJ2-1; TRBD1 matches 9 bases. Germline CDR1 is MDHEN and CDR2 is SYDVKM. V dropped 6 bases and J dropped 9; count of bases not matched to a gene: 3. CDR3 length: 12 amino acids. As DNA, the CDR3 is TGTGCCAGCAGCCACAGGGGGCCTGAGCAGTTCTTC. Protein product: CASSHRGPEQFF.

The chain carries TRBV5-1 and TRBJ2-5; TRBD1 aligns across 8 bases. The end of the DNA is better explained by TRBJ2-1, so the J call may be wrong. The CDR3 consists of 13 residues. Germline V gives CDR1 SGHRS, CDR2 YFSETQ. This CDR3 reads CASSPDRGNEQFF. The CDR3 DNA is TGCGCCAGCAGCCCAGACAGGGGCAATGAGCAGTTCTTC.